Below, 20 T cell receptor beta chains from the same sample are listed, as sequenced in a study of shared clonotypes between healthy human individuals. Sequenced by immunoSEQ multiplex PCR; TCRdb stores in-frame clones only, minus some. The sample has about 510,000 clones, approximately 95% seen once. Material for sequencing was naive CD4+ T cells sorted from blood. Sample subset: CD45RA+ positively selected. The receptors were sampled from a woman aged 30 to 39 in good health.

V and J are TRBV5-4 and TRBJ2-2, with TRBD2 matching 14 bases. The length of the CDR3 is 20 residues. Germline assignment: CDR1 SGHNT and CDR2 YYREEE (reference sequence). V lost 6 bases to trimming and J lost 5 bases; unmatched junction nucleotides: 18. The CDR3 bases are TGTGCCAGCACCGGACCTTATTCCGGGACTAGCGGGAGATGGACCGGGGAGCTGTTTTTT. Encoded protein: CASTGPYSGTSGRWTGELFF. The whole variable domain, filled in from reference TRBV5-4 and TRBJ2-2, reads ETGVTQSPTHLIKTRGQQVTLRCSSQSGHNTVSWYQQALGQGPQFIFQYYREEENGRGNFPPRFSGLQFPNYSSELNVNALELDDSALYLCASTGPYSGTSGRWTGELFFGEGSRLTVL.

This chain joins TRBV7-8 and TRBJ1-2; D may be TRBD1 (5 bases). Germline V gene lookup returns CDR1 SGHVS and CDR2 FQNEAQ. Trimming took 1 base from V and 4 from J, leaving 13 bases between them. The CDR3 runs 15 residues. The CDR3 DNA is TGTGCCAGCAGCTTAGGAGGGACCGAGGGCTATGGCTACACCTTC. This sequence encodes CASSLGGTEGYGYTF.

The chain uses TRBV29-1 and TRBJ2-3; D remains unclear. Per the germline V gene, CDR1 is SQVTM and CDR2 is ANQGSEA. The CDR3 has 12 residues. Trimming removed 6 bases at V and 2 bases at J, with 9 bases between. The CDR3 is CSVRRNTDTQYF. The CDR3 nucleotides are TGCAGCGTACGACGGAACACAGATACGCAGTATTTT.

The gene calls are TRBV6-5 and TRBJ2-7; TRBD1 might be the D (6 bases). The CDR3 runs to 12 residues. Per germline, CDR1 MNHEY and CDR2 SVGAGI. V was pared by 5 bases and J by 5 bases, with 10 bases between. CDR3 nucleotide sequence: TGTGCCAGCAGTCGTGGACAGCACGAGCAGTACTTC. Its translation: CASSRGQHEQYF.

The rearrangement uses TRBV5-1 and TRBJ1-5; D unclear. The germline V and J ends were trimmed by 0 bases and 4 bases, with 11 bases remaining between them. This CDR3 contains 15 residues. CDR1 SGHRS and CDR2 YFSETQ come from the germline V gene. DNA of the CDR3: TGCGCCAGCAGCTTGGGGCAGGATCGAAATCAGCCCCAGCATTTT. Encoded protein: CASSLGQDRNQPQHF.

The chain recombines TRBV2 with TRBJ2-7; D perhaps matches TRBD2 (5 bases). CDR3 length equals 13 residues. CDR1 SNHLY and CDR2 FYNNEI come from the germline V gene. The DNA for the CDR3 is TGTGTTCAGAGCGGACCTACTGTTTTCGAGCAGTACTTC. Translation: CVQSGPTVFEQYF.

CDR3 coding DNA: TGTGCCAGCAGTATAGAGGGAGATAGCAATCAGCCCCAGCATTTT. This encodes CASSIEGDSNQPQHF. The rearrangement uses TRBV2 and TRBJ1-5; no definite D call. V lost 5 bases and J 0 bases, leaving 11 bases between the germline ends. Germline V gene sequence: CDR1 SNHLY, CDR2 FYNNEI. The CDR3 extends over 15 amino acids.

This chain connects TRBV6-5 to TRBJ1-4; a weak D match, TRBD1 (5 bases). The V gene lost 2 bases and the J gene lost 7 bases, with 11 bases spanning the gap. Germline CDR1 MNHEY, CDR2 SVGAGI. The CDR3 runs 14 residues. For the CDR3, the DNA is TGTGCCAGCAGTTACGGGGGGGTAGGTGAAAAACTGTTTTTT. Translating gives CASSYGGVGEKLFF.

V gene TRBV6-1 combines with J gene TRBJ2-7; D ambiguous. The CDR3 runs 13 residues. Trimming pared 10 bases from V and 9 bases from J, leaving 22 bases between. Germline V lookup: CDR1 MNHNS, CDR2 SASEGT. The CDR3 here is CATTRDPRGSQYF. For the CDR3, the DNA is TGTGCCACCACTCGAGACCCTCGAGGCTCGCAGTACTTC.

The chain has TRBV9 and TRBJ2-1, with D possibly being TRBD2 (5 bases). V was trimmed by 4 bases and J by 2 bases, leaving 16 bases between them. The CDR3 loop spans 16 amino acids. Germline V gene sequence: CDR1 SGDLS, CDR2 YYNGEE. The CDR3 is CASSPSWEYAYNEQFF. The CDR3 DNA reads TGTGCCAGCAGCCCTAGTTGGGAGTACGCCTACAATGAGCAGTTCTTC.

The V and J genes are TRBV10-3 and TRBJ2-7; D is undetermined. The CDR3 covers 19 residues. V shed 0 bases and J shed 0 bases, with 21 bases lying between them. The germline gives CDR1 ENHRY, CDR2 SYGVKD. This CDR3 is CAISESADQVQDVSYEQYF. Here the CDR3 DNA reads TGTGCCATCAGTGAGTCAGCCGACCAGGTTCAGGATGTCTCCTACGAGCAGTACTTC.

The V gene is TRBV7-8, the J gene TRBJ2-7, with D possibly TRBD2 on 5 matching bases. The CDR3 spans 15 residues. Looked up from germline, CDR1 is SGHVS and CDR2 is FQNEAQ. Trimming cost V 2 bases and J 5 bases, with 16 bases left between them. The CDR3 sequence: CASSLNVVGIDEQYF. DNA of the CDR3: TGTGCCAGCAGCTTAAATGTGGTCGGGATAGACGAGCAGTACTTC. The complete variable domain, with remaining parts taken from reference TRBV7-8 and TRBJ2-7, reads GAGVSQSPRYKVAKRGQDVALRCDPISGHVSLFWYQQALGQGPEFLTYFQNEAQLDKSGLPSDRFFAERPEGSVSTLKIQRTQQEDSAVYLCASSLNVVGIDEQYFGPGTRLTVT.

This clone was recorded once. V is TRBV5-4 and J is TRBJ1-1, with a weak D call TRBD1 (6 bases). The CDR3 runs to 13 residues. CDR1 and CDR2 from the germline V gene are SGHNT and YYREEE (reference sequence). With 10 bases removed from V and 4 bases from J, the gap between germline ends came to 17 bases. CDR3: CAGGGQLGTEAFF. For the CDR3, the DNA is TGTGCCGGCGGAGGACAGTTGGGCACTGAAGCTTTCTTT.

The chain combines TRBV6-1 with TRBJ2-2, with D unclear. V was shortened by 2 bases and J by 0 bases, with 10 bases between the two germline ends. Looked up from germline, CDR1 is MNHNS and CDR2 is SASEGT. CDR3 length: 16 amino acids. CDR3 in amino acids: CASSEIRAPNTGELFF. As DNA, the CDR3 is TGTGCCAGCAGTGAAATCCGGGCCCCGAACACCGGGGAGCTGTTTTTT.

V usage is TRBV6-5 and J usage is TRBJ1-1; D gene unclear. The ends were cut back, 5 bases at V and 2 bases at J, with 15 bases in the middle. There are 15 residues in the CDR3. CDR1 is MNHEY and CDR2 is SVGAGI in the germline V gene. CDR3 coding DNA: TGTGCCAGCAGTACCAACTTCAATATTAACACTGAAGCTTTCTTT. Translating gives CASSTNFNINTEAFF.

The chain uses TRBV29-1 and TRBJ1-1, with D maybe TRBD1 (5 bases). The CDR3 totals 13 residues. The germline gives CDR1 SQVTM, CDR2 ANQGSEA. The CDR3 loop reads CRDGAGKVTEAFF. For the CDR3, the DNA is TGCAGGGACGGAGCAGGGAAGGTCACTGAAGCTTTCTTT.

CDR3 amino acids: CASSYRAALDTDTQYF. The CDR3 DNA reads TGTGCCAGCAGCTACAGGGCTGCTTTAGACACAGATACGCAGTATTTT. The V call is TRBV7-6, the J call TRBJ2-3, with D maybe TRBD1 (6 bases). The CDR3 sequence is 16 residues long. Between the trimmed V and J ends, which lost 4 bases and 2 bases, there was a span of 16 bases. Germline lookup yields CDR1 SGHVS and CDR2 FNYEAQ.

V usage is TRBV7-2 and J usage is TRBJ1-3; TRBD1 matches 12 bases. The CDR3 is made up of 16 amino acids. V was clipped by 2 bases and J by 4 bases; unmatched bases: 3. Germline CDR1 is SGHTA and CDR2 is FQGNSA. As DNA, the CDR3 is TGTGCCAGCAGCTTACAGGGGACAGGGGGCGGAAACACCATATATTTT. Translation gives CASSLQGTGGGNTIYF.

This chain connects TRBV19 to TRBJ2-2; no clear D gene. This CDR3 has 15 amino acids. CDR1 and CDR2 from the germline V gene are LNHDA and SQIVND (reference sequence). With 8 bases removed from V and 1 base from J, the gap between germline ends came to 14 bases. The CDR3 protein is CASASRLKNTGELFF. DNA of the CDR3: TGTGCCAGTGCCAGCAGGTTAAAGAACACCGGGGAGCTGTTTTTT.

This chain connects TRBV28 to TRBJ2-7, with D unclear. CDR1 is MDHEN and CDR2 is SYDVKM in the germline V gene. V dropped 4 bases and J dropped 3 bases, with 16 bases sitting between them. The CDR3 loop spans 15 amino acids. CDR3 in DNA: TGTGCCAGCAGTTACGTCCGAGAGGTAAACTACGAGCAGTACTTC. Translating it yields CASSYVREVNYEQYF.